This is a list of T cell receptor beta chains from one sample in a study of blood T cell repertoires in COVID-19. The assay was immunoSEQ multiplex PCR, and TCRdb's table has in-frame clones only and misses some. The sample contains roughly 250,000 clones, roughly 84% of which appear only once. Source material: peripheral blood. Source of these receptors: a human donor with COVID-19, enrolled during active disease. The donor label of this sample is uncertain. Each CDR3 is given with its conserved first and last residue. The D gene is left open where the match is weak. Size is stated for part of the rows, as once, few or many counts, or as a class when the clone is expanded.

TRBJ1-2	20	NA	TRBV21-1	NA	CASFIRQGTRGPKTNYGYTF	TGTGCCAGCTTTATCCGACAGGGTACGAGAGGTCCTAAGACTAACTATGGCTACACCTTC
TRBJ2-7	11	NA	TRBV20-1	NA	CSAPRSYEQYF	TGCAGTGCCCCGCGCTCCTACGAGCAGTACTTC
TRBJ2-5	14	NA	TRBV5-1	TRBD2	CASSTGLGQETQYF	TGCGCCAGCAGCACGGGACTAGGCCAAGAGACCCAGTACTTC
TRBJ2-1	15	NA	TRBV5-1	NA	CASSKSGSSYNEQFF	TGCGCCAGCAGCAAAAGCGGAAGCTCCTACAATGAGCAGTTCTTC
TRBJ1-2	13	NA	TRBV27	TRBD1	CASSRDRLYGYTF	TGTGCCAGCAGCCGGGACAGACTCTATGGCTACACCTTC
TRBJ2-5	17	NA	TRBV7-9	NA	CASSLALGAGGIETQYF	TGTGCCAGCAGCTTAGCTCTGGGAGCGGGCGGTATCGAGACCCAGTACTTC
TRBJ2-7	13	few	TRBV5-1	NA	CASSLQGGYEQYF	TGCGCCAGCAGCTTGCAGGGGGGCTACGAGCAGTACTTC
TRBJ1-3	14	NA	TRBV6-5	NA	CASSPRRQRDTIYF	TGTGCCAGCAGCCCCCGCAGGCAGAGAGACACCATATATTTT
TRBJ2-7	14	once	TRBV14	NA	CASSQANSFYEQYF	TGTGCCAGCAGCCAAGCGAACAGCTTCTACGAGCAGTACTTC
TRBJ2-7	14	NA	TRBV28	NA	CASSIPPSSYEQYF	TGTGCCAGCAGCATCCCACCCAGCTCCTACGAGCAGTACTTC
TRBJ1-6	15	NA	TRBV30	NA	CAWSGQGWGNSPLHF	TGTGCCTGGAGCGGCCAGGGATGGGGTAATTCACCCCTCCACTTT
TRBJ2-7	15	NA	TRBV7-3	TRBD2	CASSPIAGWGYEQYF	TGTGCCAGCAGCCCTATAGCGGGATGGGGCTACGAGCAGTACTTC
TRBJ2-7	14	NA	TRBV30	TRBD2	CACVAGGSNYEQYF	TGTGCCTGCGTCGCAGGCGGGAGTAACTACGAGCAGTACTTC
TRBJ1-1	14	NA	TRBV2	TRBD1	CASSERTGGPEAFF	TGTGCCAGCAGTGAGAGGACAGGGGGCCCTGAAGCTTTCTTT
TRBJ1-2	15	NA	TRBV9	TRBD1	CASSPSGGTGYGYTF	TGTGCCAGCAGCCCCTCCGGAGGGACAGGCTATGGCTACACCTTC
TRBJ2-1	13	NA	TRBV5-1	NA	CASSLSRVNEQFF	TGCGCCAGCAGCTTGTCCAGGGTCAATGAGCAGTTCTTC
TRBJ1-2	12	NA	TRBV15	NA	CATSRGPYGYTF	TGTGCCACCAGCAGAGGTCCTTATGGCTACACCTTC
TRBJ2-3	17	NA	TRBV6-2/TRBV6-3	TRBD2	CASSYTGAGVGTDTQYF	TGTGCCAGCAGTTACACGGGAGCGGGAGTAGGGACAGATACGCAGTATTTT
TRBJ1-2	14	once	TRBV5-1	TRBD1	CASSLGTGDYGYTF	TGCGCCAGCAGCCTGGGGACAGGCGACTATGGCTACACCTTC
TRBJ1-2	12	NA	TRBV24-1	NA	CATSDYLYGYTF	TGTGCCACCAGTGATTATCTCTATGGCTACACCTTC
TRBJ1-5	15	NA	TRBV10-3	NA	CAISEWGGNNQPQHF	TGTGCCATCAGTGAATGGGGGGGGAACAATCAGCCCCAGCATTTT
TRBJ2-7	15	once	TRBV28	TRBD2	CASRRSGLAGLEQYF	TGTGCCAGCAGAAGATCGGGACTAGCGGGGCTCGAGCAGTACTTC
TRBJ1-5	18	NA	TRBV5-6	TRBD1	CASSLGTAATYSNQPQHF	TGTGCCAGCAGCCTGGGGACAGCCGCAACCTATAGCAATCAGCCCCAGCATTTT
TRBJ2-3	17	NA	TRBV9	NA	CASSPSRGRVSTDTQYF	TGTGCCAGCAGCCCCTCTAGGGGCAGGGTGAGCACAGATACGCAGTATTTT
TRBJ2-1	13	NA	TRBV10-3	TRBD2	CAISDSTSAEQFF	TGTGCCATCAGTGACTCCACTAGCGCCGAGCAGTTCTTC
TRBJ2-3	17	once	TRBV28	TRBD2	CASSSQTSGRYADTQYF	TGTGCCAGCAGCTCTCAGACTAGCGGGAGGTATGCAGATACGCAGTATTTT
TRBJ1-2	12	NA	TRBV27	NA	CASGTLNYGYTF	TGTGCCAGCGGTACTCTTAACTATGGCTACACCTTC
TRBJ2-4	14	NA	TRBV3-1/TRBV3-2	NA	CASSRFRHQNIQYF	TGTGCCAGCAGCCGATTCCGACATCAAAACATTCAGTACTTC
TRBJ1-6	14	NA	TRBV9	NA	CASSAQTGNSPLHF	TGTGCCAGCAGCGCCCAAACAGGGAACTCACCCCTCCACTTT
TRBJ2-5	13	once	TRBV19	NA	CASSIDSQETQYF	TGTGCCAGTAGTATCGACAGCCAAGAGACCCAGTACTTC
TRBJ1-1	13	NA	TRBV5-1	NA	CASSSTGSPEAFF	TGCGCCAGCAGCTCCACAGGGAGTCCTGAAGCTTTCTTT
TRBJ2-1	14	NA	TRBV6-6	TRBD1	CASRPLTGGNEQFF	TGTGCCAGCAGACCTCTTACAGGGGGCAATGAGCAGTTCTTC
TRBJ1-5	13	NA	TRBV19	TRBD1	CASRSDRDQPQHF	TGTGCCAGTAGATCAGACAGGGATCAGCCCCAGCATTTT
TRBJ1-1	13	NA	TRBV5-5	NA	CASSLAGRQEAFF	TGTGCCAGCAGCTTGGCCGGCAGACAGGAAGCTTTCTTT
TRBJ1-1	13	NA	TRBV12-3/TRBV12-4	NA	CASSLYGYTEAFF	TGTGCCAGCAGCCTATACGGGTACACTGAAGCTTTCTTT
TRBJ1-1	15	NA	TRBV9	NA	CASSPAGIWDTEAFF	TGTGCCAGCAGCCCAGCGGGGATATGGGACACTGAAGCTTTCTTT
TRBJ1-5	13	NA	TRBV6-5	NA	CASSYGGAAAQHF	TGTGCCAGCAGTTATGGGGGGGCAGCCGCCCAGCATTTT
TRBJ2-1	15	NA	TRBV5-6	TRBD2	CASSGASGAGNEQFF	TGTGCCAGCAGCGGAGCTAGCGGTGCCGGCAATGAGCAGTTCTTC
TRBJ1-1	13	NA	TRBV5-1	NA	CASSLYSGPEAFF	TGCGCCAGCAGCTTGTATAGTGGGCCCGAAGCTTTCTTT
TRBJ1-2	15	NA	TRBV28	NA	CASSLSHRVVGGYTF	TGTGCCAGCAGTTTATCCCACAGGGTAGTCGGGGGCTACACCTTC
TRBJ1-1	14	few	TRBV11-2	TRBD1	CASSSGTGYTEAFF	TGTGCCAGCAGTTCCGGGACAGGATACACTGAAGCTTTCTTT
TRBJ1-2	17	NA	TRBV19	NA	CASSIVVGGAGKDGYTF	TGTGCCAGTAGTATAGTCGTCGGAGGGGCAGGGAAGGATGGCTACACCTTC
TRBJ1-5	16	NA	TRBV7-9	NA	CASSPGETGINQPQHF	TGTGCCAGCAGCCCAGGGGAAACAGGGATCAATCAGCCCCAGCATTTT
TRBJ1-5	16	NA	TRBV19	TRBD1	CASSASGQGRNQPQHF	TGTGCCAGTAGCGCCTCAGGACAGGGACGCAATCAGCCCCAGCATTTT
TRBJ1-2	16	NA	TRBV6-5	TRBD1	CASSYSNEAGGDGYTF	TGTGCCAGCAGTTACTCGAACGAGGCAGGGGGCGATGGCTACACCTTC
TRBJ1-5	10	NA	TRBV20-1	NA	CSARGPPRWF	TGCAGTGCTAGGGGGCCCCCTAGATGGTTT
TRBJ1-1	16	few	TRBV6-1	TRBD1	CASSDGTGGMNTEAFF	TGTGCCAGCAGTGACGGGACAGGGGGGATGAACACTGAAGCTTTCTTT
TRBJ1-2	15	NA	TRBV18	TRBD1	CASSPDGRGIYGYTF	TGTGCCAGCTCACCAGACGGCAGGGGGATTTATGGCTACACCTTC
TRBJ2-3	14	NA	TRBV10-3	TRBD2	CAIKSGRDTDTQYF	TGTGCCATCAAAAGCGGGAGGGACACAGATACGCAGTATTTT
TRBJ2-1	14	once	TRBV11-2	TRBD2	CASTLSGRWAEQFF	TGTGCCAGCACCCTGAGCGGGAGATGGGCTGAGCAGTTCTTC
TRBJ1-1	14	NA	TRBV28	NA	CASSSHQGNTEAFF	TGTGCCAGCAGTTCGCATCAGGGGAACACTGAAGCTTTCTTT
TRBJ2-1	13	NA	TRBV30	NA	CAWTTGVSYEQFF	TGTGCCTGGACGACGGGAGTCAGCTATGAGCAGTTCTTC
TRBJ1-6	14	NA	TRBV28	NA	CASTPGSNFPPLHF	TGTGCCAGCACCCCGGGGAGCAATTTTCCGCCCCTCCACTTT
TRBJ1-1	15	NA	TRBV5-1	NA	CASSFSGTKNTEAFF	TGCGCCAGCAGCTTTTCCGGGACAAAGAACACTGAAGCTTTCTTT
TRBJ2-1	15	once	TRBV5-4	TRBD2	CASSYTSGPYNEQFF	TGTGCCAGCAGCTATACTAGCGGTCCATACAATGAGCAGTTCTTC
TRBJ2-1	14	once	TRBV6-2/TRBV6-3	NA	CASSYSGAYNEQFF	TGTGCCAGCAGTTACTCAGGGGCCTACAATGAGCAGTTCTTC